Listed below are T cell receptor beta chains from one sample, sequenced in a study of T-cell memory formation after mild COVID-19. In TCRdb, the 5' RACE reads were re-called with MiXCR into one record per CDR3 protein. The data hold fewer than 650,000 distinct CDR3 sequences, with 15% to 20% observed a single time. The sample consisted of PBMCs or a T cell subset sorted from them (not recorded which). These receptors came from an adult woman who had mild COVID-19 (a few samples of this study predate the infection). Cell type and time point are not known. The CDR3 runs from the conserved cysteine through the conserved F or W. A D gene is named only where the DNA matches it firmly. Some rows have no size entry. The others give once, few or many, or a class for an expanded clone.

j_call clone_size v_call d_call cdr3_aa cdr3_nt
TRBJ2-5 NA TRBV19 TRBD2 CASSSPGLAGDLGETQYF TGTGCCAGTAGTTCACCGGGACTAGCGGGAGATTTAGGAGAGACCCAGTACTTC
TRBJ1-1 few TRBV29-1 TRBD1 CSVGVTGWTEAFF TGCAGCGTTGGGGTGACAGGGTGGACTGAAGCTTTCTTT
TRBJ2-7 NA TRBV19 TRBD1 CASSRQGVAYEQYF TGTGCCAGTAGCAGACAGGGGGTGGCCTACGAGCAGTACTTC
TRBJ2-7 few TRBV5-1 TRBD1 CASSLLTGQGAHEQYF TGCGCCAGCAGCTTACTCACGGGACAGGGGGCCCACGAGCAGTACTTC
TRBJ2-1 few TRBV6-2/TRBV6-3 TRBD1 CASQDRSYNEQFF TGTGCCAGCCAGGACAGGTCCTACAATGAGCAGTTCTTC
TRBJ1-1 many TRBV9 NA CASSAGTNTEAFF TGTGCCAGCAGCGCCGGGACTAACACTGAAGCTTTCTTT
TRBJ1-1 NA TRBV7-9 TRBD1 CASAGTGGVMNTEAFF TGTGCCAGTGCCGGGACAGGGGGCGTTATGAACACTGAAGCTTTCTTT
TRBJ2-3 NA TRBV9 NA CASSVQQGTDTQYF TGTGCCAGCAGCGTCCAACAAGGAACAGATACGCAGTATTTT
TRBJ2-5 NA TRBV12-3/TRBV12-4 NA CASSSGVETQYF TGTGCCAGCAGTTCTGGGGTAGAGACCCAGTACTTC
TRBJ2-5 NA TRBV5-5 TRBD1 CASSISGQGAGETQYF TGTGCCAGCAGCATTTCAGGACAGGGGGCAGGGGAGACCCAGTACTTC
TRBJ2-5 NA TRBV24-1 TRBD2 CATSEGFTGLAGLETQYF TGTGCCACCAGTGAAGGATTTACGGGACTAGCGGGTTTGGAGACCCAGTACTTC
TRBJ2-7 NA TRBV7-6 TRBD1 CASSKNRGTYEQYF TGTGCCAGCAGTAAAAACAGGGGGACCTACGAGCAGTACTTC
TRBJ1-1 NA TRBV29-1 NA CSVDGGLVTEAFF TGCAGCGTAGATGGGGGTTTGGTCACTGAAGCTTTCTTT
TRBJ2-3 NA TRBV11-2 NA CASSLDGFGPRPPDTQYF TGTGCCAGCAGCTTAGATGGGTTTGGCCCCCGCCCACCAGATACGCAGTATTTT
TRBJ2-5 many TRBV28 NA CASSSHSTKTQYF TGTGCCAGCAGTTCCCATAGTACCAAGACCCAGTACTTC
TRBJ2-6 NA TRBV7-9 TRBD1 CASSLVFHRDRIDSGANVLTF TGTGCCAGCAGCTTAGTTTTCCACCGGGACAGGATCGACTCTGGGGCCAACGTCCTGACTTTC
TRBJ2-1 few TRBV27 TRBD1 CASSFRRGLRINNEQFF TGTGCCAGCAGTTTCCGCAGGGGGCTCCGAATAAACAATGAGCAGTTCTTC
TRBJ2-1 few TRBV19 NA CASTHDAVYNEQFF TGTGCCAGTACCCACGACGCAGTCTACAATGAGCAGTTCTTC
TRBJ1-2 NA TRBV27 NA CASSGTGTLAGYTF TGTGCCAGCAGCGGGACCGGGACCCTGGCCGGCTACACCTTC
TRBJ1-2 NA TRBV12-3/TRBV12-4 NA CASSFGNYGYTF TGTGCCAGCAGTTTTGGGAATTATGGCTACACCTTC
TRBJ1-2 NA TRBV6-2/TRBV6-3 NA CASTNHRYGYTF TGTGCCAGCACCAATCACCGCTATGGCTACACCTTC
TRBJ2-7 few TRBV27 TRBD2 CASSLSGGGSYEQYF TGTGCCAGCAGCTTATCCGGCGGGGGTTCCTACGAGCAGTACTTC
TRBJ2-1 few TRBV9 TRBD2 CASSPRTSGPGYNEQFF TGTGCCAGCAGCCCCCGGACTAGCGGCCCAGGATACAATGAGCAGTTCTTC
TRBJ2-1 NA TRBV20-1 TRBD2 CSASLAGGVNEQFF TGCAGTGCTAGTTTGGCGGGGGGGGTCAATGAGCAGTTCTTC
TRBJ2-2 NA TRBV2 NA CASGRSGPPNTGELFF TGTGCCAGCGGGAGAAGCGGGCCCCCGAACACCGGGGAGCTGTTTTTT
TRBJ2-1 NA TRBV12-3/TRBV12-4 TRBD2 CASRERGEQFF TGTGCCAGCAGGGAGCGGGGGGAGCAGTTCTTC
TRBJ1-6 few TRBV7-2 NA CASSLVAGTLNSPLHF TGTGCCAGCAGCTTAGTCGCCGGGACACTTAATTCACCCCTCCACTTT
TRBJ1-2 NA TRBV6-7 NA CASSYYRIGTPGDPYGYTF TGTGCCAGCAGTTACTATAGGATCGGGACCCCTGGCGACCCCTATGGCTACACCTTC
TRBJ2-5 few TRBV7-9 NA CASSRGTVQETQYF TGTGCCAGCAGCCGTGGGACCGTTCAAGAGACCCAGTACTTC
TRBJ1-1 NA TRBV3-1 NA CASSQNAGQVEAFF TGTGCCAGCAGCCAAAATGCGGGGCAGGTTGAAGCTTTCTTT
TRBJ2-3 few TRBV5-1 NA CASASIGTYTDTQYF TGCGCCAGCGCCTCCATCGGGACCTACACAGATACGCAGTATTTT
TRBJ1-2 NA TRBV24-1 TRBD1 CATSPGTGPLMNYGYTF TGTGCCACCAGCCCTGGGACAGGCCCGCTTATGAACTATGGCTACACCTTC
TRBJ1-1 few TRBV2 NA CASSLKMPGVNLNEAFF TGTGCCAGCAGTCTCAAGATGCCGGGGGTTAACCTGAACGAAGCTTTCTTT
TRBJ1-1 NA TRBV5-1 TRBD1 CASSSRTGAYEAFF TGCGCCAGCAGCTCTCGGACAGGGGCGTATGAAGCTTTCTTT
TRBJ2-2 few TRBV18 NA CASSLMRSGTGELFF TGTGCCAGCTCCCTCATGAGGAGCGGGACCGGGGAGCTGTTTTTT
TRBJ2-7 NA TRBV19 TRBD1 CASSIGQGAYEQYF TGTGCCAGTAGTATTGGACAGGGGGCCTACGAGCAGTACTTC
TRBJ1-1 NA TRBV7-6 TRBD1 CASSLEGAKNTEAFF TGTGCCAGCAGCTTAGAGGGGGCTAAGAACACTGAAGCTTTCTTT
TRBJ2-1 NA TRBV9 NA CASSVGGPYPYNEQFF TGTGCCAGCAGCGTTGGAGGGCCCTACCCCTACAATGAGCAGTTCTTC
TRBJ2-1 NA TRBV5-1 NA CASSSQGNEQFF TGCGCCAGCAGCTCCCAGGGGAATGAGCAGTTCTTC
TRBJ1-6 NA TRBV12-3/TRBV12-4 NA CASSSGVGPLHF TGTGCCAGCAGTTCAGGCGTTGGACCCCTCCACTTT
TRBJ2-1 NA TRBV7-2 NA CASSFLRADNEQFF TGTGCCAGCAGCTTTCTCCGGGCAGACAATGAGCAGTTCTTC
TRBJ2-7 NA TRBV2 NA CASSEQAYEQYF TGTGCCAGCAGTGAACAGGCCTACGAGCAGTACTTC
TRBJ1-1 few TRBV29-1 NA CSVESQGGWAEAFF TGCAGCGTTGAATCACAGGGTGGTTGGGCTGAAGCTTTCTTT
TRBJ2-2 NA TRBV12-3/TRBV12-4 NA CASSLEYGELFF TGTGCCAGCAGTCTAGAGTACGGGGAGCTGTTTTTT
TRBJ2-3 few TRBV24-1 TRBD2 CATSDFALAGSTDTQYF TGTGCCACCAGTGATTTTGCGCTAGCGGGAAGCACAGATACGCAGTATTTT